These 5 T cell receptor beta chains share one sample of origin, sequenced in a study of blood T cell repertoires in COVID-19. Repertoires were generated with immunoSEQ multiplex PCR, while TCRdb's copy carries only in-frame clones and drops some. The data hold approximately 200,000 clones, with around 87% observed a single time. Sequenced input: PBMCs or T cells enriched from blood (not recorded which). These receptors were taken from a woman in her twenties or thirties who had recovered from COVID-19.

The genes are TRBV9 and TRBJ1-2; 8 bases map to TRBD1. The germline V gene encodes CDR1 SGDLS and CDR2 YYNGEE. CDR3 length: 15 amino acids. V shed 7 bases, J shed 6 bases, and the junction held 14 bases outside the gene matches. The CDR3 loop is CASGPVGQGADGYTF. The CDR3 DNA reads as TGTGCCAGCGGACCGGTCGGGCAGGGGGCAGATGGCTACACCTTC.

The chain uses TRBV5-4 and TRBJ1-3; maybe TRBD1 (6 bases). Germline CDR1 SGHNT, CDR2 YYREEE (reference sequence). This CDR3 has 16 amino acids. Trimming removed 3 bases from V and 0 bases from J, with 13 bases in between. The CDR3 bases are TGTGCCAGCAGCTCGGGCCAGACAGGCTCTGGAAACACCATATATTTT. It translates to CASSSGQTGSGNTIYF.

This rearrangement joins TRBV6-5 to TRBJ1-5; tentative D call: TRBD1 (5 bases). The CDR3 spans 14 residues. Per the germline V gene, CDR1 is MNHEY and CDR2 is SVGAGI. V was cut by 9 bases and J by 6 bases, with 18 bases left in between. The CDR3 nucleotides read TGTGCCAGTAACCCCAGGGTTGGAACTCAGCCCCAGCATTTT. Protein sequence: CASNPRVGTQPQHF.

V and J are TRBV12-3 or TRBV12-4 and TRBJ2-3; D perhaps matches TRBD2 (7 bases). CDR3 length equals 11 residues. V was trimmed by 5 bases and J by 9 bases, leaving 9 bases between them. CDR3 region: CASSPGGTQYF. The DNA of the CDR3 is TGTGCCAGCAGTCCGGGGGGCACGCAGTATTTT.

The J gene is TRBJ1-6, the V gene TRBV27, with D possibly being TRBD1 (6 bases). Germline lookup yields CDR1 MNHEY and CDR2 SMNVEV (reference sequence). This CDR3 region has 16 residues. V lost 3 bases and J lost 6, with 15 bases in between. The CDR3 loop is CASSFSTGMVNSPLHF. CDR3 sequence (DNA): TGTGCCAGCAGTTTCAGCACAGGGATGGTTAATTCACCCCTCCACTTT.